The clone carrying this TCR beta chain showed up just a few times. What it recognizes is unknown. These data come from a study of T cell repertoires in cytomegalovirus infection. Across the study: As its CMV epitopes, the study selected recently identified HLA-C-restricted and well-studied HLA-B-restricted targets. Matching HLA type and CMV infection were both indicated by public TCR beta signatures. Study-level points and caveats: HLA-C-restricted CMV clonotypes gave the most frequent clonotype in two of eight donors.

TCRdb re-derived calls from the reads in MiXCR, one entry per CDR3 protein. Counted here are approximately 110,000 distinct CDR3 sequences, around 40% occurring once; the ten biggest clones make up just under 75%. This CDR3 has 15 residues. The ends were cut back, 1 base at V and 10 bases at J, with 17 bases in the middle. CDR1 SGHTA and CDR2 FQGTGA come from the germline V gene. The receptor's source is a human donor in good health (CMV status not recorded). Some clones in this sample may be carry-over from other donors' samples. The source was CD8+ T cells from cultured PBMCs, collected from culture after CMV antigen stimulation. The chain uses TRBV7-3 and TRBJ2-1; perhaps TRBD2 as D (7 bases). The CDR3 sequence: CASSLMGGGAEEQFF. Here the CDR3 DNA reads TGTGCCAGCAGCTTAATGGGTGGGGGGGCAGAAGAGCAGTTCTTC.